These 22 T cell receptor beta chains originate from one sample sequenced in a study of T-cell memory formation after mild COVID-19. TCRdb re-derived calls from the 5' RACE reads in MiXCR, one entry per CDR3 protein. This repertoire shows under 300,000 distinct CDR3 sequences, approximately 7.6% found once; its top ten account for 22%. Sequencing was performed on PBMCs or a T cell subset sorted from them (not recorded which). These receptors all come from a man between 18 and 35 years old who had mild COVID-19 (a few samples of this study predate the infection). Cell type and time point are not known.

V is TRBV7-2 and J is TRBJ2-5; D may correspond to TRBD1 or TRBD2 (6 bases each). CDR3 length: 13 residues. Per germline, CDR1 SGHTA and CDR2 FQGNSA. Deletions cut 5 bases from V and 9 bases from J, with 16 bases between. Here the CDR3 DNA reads TGTGCCAGCAGCCCCGAGGCGAGGGGGGCCCAGTACTTC. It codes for CASSPEARGAQYF.

The CDR3 reads CASRETLGPDTQYF. As DNA, the CDR3 is TGTGCCAGCAGGGAGACCTTGGGGCCAGATACGCAGTATTTT. The V and J genes are TRBV6-2 or TRBV6-3 and TRBJ2-3; TRBD1 might be the D (5 bases). This CDR3 comprises 14 residues. CDR1 and CDR2 (germline): MNHEY, SVGEGT. V was cut by 6 bases and J by 4 bases, with 14 bases left in between.

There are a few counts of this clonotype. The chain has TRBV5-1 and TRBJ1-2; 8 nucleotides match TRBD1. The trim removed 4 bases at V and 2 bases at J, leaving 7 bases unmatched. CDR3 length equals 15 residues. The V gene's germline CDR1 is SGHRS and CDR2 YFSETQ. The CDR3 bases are TGCGCCAGCAGCCGCCGGGACAGGATGAACTATGGCTACACCTTC. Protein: CASSRRDRMNYGYTF.

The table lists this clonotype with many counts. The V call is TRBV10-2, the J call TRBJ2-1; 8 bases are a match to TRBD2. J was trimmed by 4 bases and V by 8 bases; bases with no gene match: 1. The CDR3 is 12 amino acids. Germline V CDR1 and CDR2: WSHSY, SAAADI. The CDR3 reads CASRLAYNEQFF. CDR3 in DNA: TGCGCCAGCCGACTAGCGTACAATGAGCAGTTCTTC.

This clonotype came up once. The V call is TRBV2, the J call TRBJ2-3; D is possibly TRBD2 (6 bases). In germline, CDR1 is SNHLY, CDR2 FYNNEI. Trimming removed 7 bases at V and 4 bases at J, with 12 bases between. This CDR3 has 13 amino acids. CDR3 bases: TGTGCCAGCAACGACGGCGGGGCAGATACGCAGTATTTT. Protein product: CASNDGGADTQYF.

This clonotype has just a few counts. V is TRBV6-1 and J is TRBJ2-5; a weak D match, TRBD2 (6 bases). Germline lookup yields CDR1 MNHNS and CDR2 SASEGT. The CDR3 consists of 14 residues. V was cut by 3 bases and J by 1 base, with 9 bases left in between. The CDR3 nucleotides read TGTGCCAGCAGTGAGGGACTCCTCCAAGAGACCCAGTACTTC. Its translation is CASSEGLLQETQYF.

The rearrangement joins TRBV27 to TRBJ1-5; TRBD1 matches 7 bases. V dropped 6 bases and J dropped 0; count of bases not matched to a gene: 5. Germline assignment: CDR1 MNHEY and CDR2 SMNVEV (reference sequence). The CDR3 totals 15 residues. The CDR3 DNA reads TGTGCCAGCAGCTGGGGACAGTCTAGCAATCAGCCCCAGCATTTT. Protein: CASSWGQSSNQPQHF.

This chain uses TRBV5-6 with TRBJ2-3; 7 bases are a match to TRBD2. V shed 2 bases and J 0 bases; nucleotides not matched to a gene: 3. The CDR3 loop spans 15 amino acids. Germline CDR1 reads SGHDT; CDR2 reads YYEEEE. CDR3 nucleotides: TGTGCCAGCAGCTTAGCGGGAATAAGCACAGATACGCAGTATTTT. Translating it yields CASSLAGISTDTQYF.

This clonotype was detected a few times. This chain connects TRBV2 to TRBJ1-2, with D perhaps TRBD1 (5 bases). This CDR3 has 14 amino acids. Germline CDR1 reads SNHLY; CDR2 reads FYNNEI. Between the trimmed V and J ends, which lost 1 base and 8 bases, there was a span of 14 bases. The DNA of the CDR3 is TGTGCCAGCAGTGAAGACTCGGGACGAGGGGGCTACACCTTC. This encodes CASSEDSGRGGYTF.

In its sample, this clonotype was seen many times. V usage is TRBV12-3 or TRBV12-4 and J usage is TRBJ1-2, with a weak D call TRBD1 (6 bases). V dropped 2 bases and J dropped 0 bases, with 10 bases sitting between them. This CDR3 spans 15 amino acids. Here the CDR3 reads CASSLLGQPNYGYTF. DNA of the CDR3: TGTGCCAGCAGTTTACTCGGACAGCCTAACTATGGCTACACCTTC.

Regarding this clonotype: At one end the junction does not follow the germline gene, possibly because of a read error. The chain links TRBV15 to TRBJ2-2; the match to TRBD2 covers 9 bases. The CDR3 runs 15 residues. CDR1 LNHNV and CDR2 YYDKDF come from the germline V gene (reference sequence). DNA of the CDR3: TGTGCCACCAGAAGAGGCAGCGGGGGGCGTCCAGAGCTGTTTTTT. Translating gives CATRRGSGGRPELFF.

The CDR3 protein is CASSPLREIEAFF. For the CDR3, the DNA is TGTGCCAGCTCACCACTTCGAGAAATTGAAGCTTTCTTT. The rearrangement uses TRBV18 and TRBJ1-1; D remains ambiguous. The CDR3 runs 13 residues. Germline CDR1 reads KGHSH; CDR2 reads LQKENI. The V gene lost 1 base and the J gene lost 7 bases, with 10 bases spanning the gap.

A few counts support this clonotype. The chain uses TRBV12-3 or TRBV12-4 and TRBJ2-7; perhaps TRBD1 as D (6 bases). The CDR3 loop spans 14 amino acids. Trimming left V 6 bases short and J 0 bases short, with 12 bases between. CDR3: CASRTGHSSYEQYF. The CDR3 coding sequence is TGTGCCAGCAGGACGGGACATAGCTCCTACGAGCAGTACTTC.

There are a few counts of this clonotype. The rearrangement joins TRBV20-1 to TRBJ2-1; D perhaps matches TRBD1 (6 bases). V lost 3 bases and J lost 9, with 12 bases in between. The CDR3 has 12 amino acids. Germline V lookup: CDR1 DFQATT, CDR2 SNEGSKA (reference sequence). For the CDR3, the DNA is TGCAGTGCTAGGTCCTCAGGGGCTGAGCAGTTCTTC. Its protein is CSARSSGAEQFF.

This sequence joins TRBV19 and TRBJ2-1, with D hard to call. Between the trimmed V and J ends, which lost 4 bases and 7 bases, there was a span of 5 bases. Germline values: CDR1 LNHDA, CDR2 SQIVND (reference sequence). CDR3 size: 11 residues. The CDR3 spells CASSTINEQFF. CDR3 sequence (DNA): TGTGCCAGTAGTACCATAAATGAGCAGTTCTTC.

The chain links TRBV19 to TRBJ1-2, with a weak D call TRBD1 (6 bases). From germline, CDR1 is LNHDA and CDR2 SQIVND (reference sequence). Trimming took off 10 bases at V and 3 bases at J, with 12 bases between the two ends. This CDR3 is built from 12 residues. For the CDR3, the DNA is TGTGCCACCAGACAGGCCCACTATGGCTACACCTTC. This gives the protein CATRQAHYGYTF.

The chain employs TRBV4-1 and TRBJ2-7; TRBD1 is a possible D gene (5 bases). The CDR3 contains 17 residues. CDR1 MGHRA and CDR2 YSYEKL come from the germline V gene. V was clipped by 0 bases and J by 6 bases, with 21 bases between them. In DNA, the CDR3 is TGCGCCAGCAGCCAAGATCCCCCCCCGGCAGGGTCGGGCGAGCAGTACTTC. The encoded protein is CASSQDPPPAGSGEQYF.

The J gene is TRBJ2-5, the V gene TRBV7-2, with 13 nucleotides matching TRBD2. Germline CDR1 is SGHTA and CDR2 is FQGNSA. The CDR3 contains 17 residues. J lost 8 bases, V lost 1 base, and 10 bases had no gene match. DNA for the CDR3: TGTGCCAGCAGCTTAGTGGGACTAGCGGGGAATCAAGTCACCCAGTACTTC. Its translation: CASSLVGLAGNQVTQYF.

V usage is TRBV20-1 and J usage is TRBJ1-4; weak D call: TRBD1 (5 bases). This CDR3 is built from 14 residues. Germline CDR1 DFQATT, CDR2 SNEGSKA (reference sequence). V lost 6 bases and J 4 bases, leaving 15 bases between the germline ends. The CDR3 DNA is TGCAGTGCCCCCCCGAGCGGACATAATGAAAAACTGTTTTTT. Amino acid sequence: CSAPPSGHNEKLFF.

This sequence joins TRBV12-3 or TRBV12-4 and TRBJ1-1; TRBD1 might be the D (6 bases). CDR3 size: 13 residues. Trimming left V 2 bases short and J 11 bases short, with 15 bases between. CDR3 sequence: CASSLRGGHCAFF. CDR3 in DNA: TGTGCCAGCAGTTTACGCGGGGGGCACTGCGCTTTCTTT.

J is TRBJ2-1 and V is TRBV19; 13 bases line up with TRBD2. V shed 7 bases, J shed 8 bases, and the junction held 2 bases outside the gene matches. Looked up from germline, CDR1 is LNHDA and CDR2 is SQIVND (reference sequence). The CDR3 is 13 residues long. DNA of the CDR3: TGTGCCAGTACCGGGACTAGCGGGGATGAGCAGTTCTTC. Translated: CASTGTSGDEQFF.

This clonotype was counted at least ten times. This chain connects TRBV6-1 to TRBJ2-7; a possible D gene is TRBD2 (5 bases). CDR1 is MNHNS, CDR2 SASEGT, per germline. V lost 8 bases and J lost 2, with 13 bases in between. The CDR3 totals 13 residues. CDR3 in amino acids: CASLRGIAYEQYF. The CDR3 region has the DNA TGTGCCAGCTTAAGAGGGATAGCCTACGAGCAGTACTTC.